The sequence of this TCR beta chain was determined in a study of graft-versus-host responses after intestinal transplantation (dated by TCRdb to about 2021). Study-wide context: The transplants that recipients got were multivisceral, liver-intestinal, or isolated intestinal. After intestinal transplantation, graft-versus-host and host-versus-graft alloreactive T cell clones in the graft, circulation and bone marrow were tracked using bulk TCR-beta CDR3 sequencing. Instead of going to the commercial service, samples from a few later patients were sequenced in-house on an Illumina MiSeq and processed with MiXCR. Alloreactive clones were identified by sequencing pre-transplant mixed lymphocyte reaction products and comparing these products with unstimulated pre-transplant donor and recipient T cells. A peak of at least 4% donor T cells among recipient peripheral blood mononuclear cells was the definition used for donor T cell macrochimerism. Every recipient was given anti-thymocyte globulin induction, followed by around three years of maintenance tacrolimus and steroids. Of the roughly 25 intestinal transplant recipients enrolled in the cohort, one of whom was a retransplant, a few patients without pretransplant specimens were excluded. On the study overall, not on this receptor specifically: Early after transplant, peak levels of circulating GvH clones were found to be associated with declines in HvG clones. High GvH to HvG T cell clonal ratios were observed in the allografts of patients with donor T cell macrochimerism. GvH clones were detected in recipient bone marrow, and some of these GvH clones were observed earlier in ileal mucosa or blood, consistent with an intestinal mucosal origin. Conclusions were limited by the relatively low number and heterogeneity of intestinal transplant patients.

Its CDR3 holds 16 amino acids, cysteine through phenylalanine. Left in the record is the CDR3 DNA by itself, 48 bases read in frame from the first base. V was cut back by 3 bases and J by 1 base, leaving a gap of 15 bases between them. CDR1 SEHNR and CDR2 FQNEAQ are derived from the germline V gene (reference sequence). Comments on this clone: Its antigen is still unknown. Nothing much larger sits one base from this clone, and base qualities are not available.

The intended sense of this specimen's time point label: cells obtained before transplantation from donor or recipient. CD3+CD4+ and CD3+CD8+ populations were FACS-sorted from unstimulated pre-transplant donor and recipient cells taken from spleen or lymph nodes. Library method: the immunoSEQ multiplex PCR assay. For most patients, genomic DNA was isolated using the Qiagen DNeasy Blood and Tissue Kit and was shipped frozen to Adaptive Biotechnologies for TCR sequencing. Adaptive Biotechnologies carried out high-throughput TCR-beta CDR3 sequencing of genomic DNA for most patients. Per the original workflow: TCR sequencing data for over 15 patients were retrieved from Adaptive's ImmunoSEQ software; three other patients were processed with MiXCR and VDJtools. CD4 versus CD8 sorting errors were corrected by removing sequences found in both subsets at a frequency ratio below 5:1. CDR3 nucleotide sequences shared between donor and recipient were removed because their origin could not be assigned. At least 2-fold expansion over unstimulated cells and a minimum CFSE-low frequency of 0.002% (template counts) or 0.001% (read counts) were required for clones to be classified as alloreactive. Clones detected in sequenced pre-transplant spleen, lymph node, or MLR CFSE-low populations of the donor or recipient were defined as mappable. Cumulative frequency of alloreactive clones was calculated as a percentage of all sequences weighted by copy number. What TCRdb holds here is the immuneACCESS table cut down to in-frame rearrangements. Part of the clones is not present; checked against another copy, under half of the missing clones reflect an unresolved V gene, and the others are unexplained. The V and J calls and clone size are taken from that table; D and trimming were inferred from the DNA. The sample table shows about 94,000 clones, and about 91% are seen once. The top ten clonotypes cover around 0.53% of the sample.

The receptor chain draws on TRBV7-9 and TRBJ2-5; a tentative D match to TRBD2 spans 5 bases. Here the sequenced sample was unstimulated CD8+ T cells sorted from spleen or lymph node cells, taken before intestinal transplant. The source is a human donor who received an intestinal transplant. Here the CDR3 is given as CASSFRSGPSQETQYF. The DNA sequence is TGTGCCAGCAGCTTCCGGAGCGGACCCTCCCAAGAGACCCAGTACTTC.